Following are 18 T cell receptor beta chains from one sample sequenced in a study of T cell repertoires in cytomegalovirus infection. Their cognate antigens are unknown. TCRdb re-called the reads with MiXCR, one entry per CDR3 protein. The data show 300,000 to 400,000 distinct CDR3 sequences, more than 20% seen once. The specimen comprised cultured PBMCs, sampled from culture after CMV antigen stimulation. Every receptor here comes from a human donor in good health (CMV status not recorded). Some clones in this sample may be carry-over from other donors' samples.

This clonotype was seen just once. The genes are TRBV5-1 and TRBJ2-1; D is uncertain. Per the germline V gene, CDR1 is SGHRS and CDR2 is YFSETQ. Trimming removed 2 bases at V and 8 bases at J, with 8 bases between. The CDR3 has 12 amino acids. CDR3 DNA sequence: TGCGCCAGCAGCTTAGCCATTGATGAGCAGTTCTTC. Protein product: CASSLAIDEQFF.

This clonotype was picked up a small number of times. The chain recombines TRBV28 with TRBJ2-7; tentatively, D is TRBD1 or TRBD2 (5 bases each). V gave up 7 bases and J gave up 0 bases, with 10 bases separating them. The length of the CDR3 is 13 residues. The V gene's germline CDR1 is MDHEN and CDR2 SYDVKM. The CDR3 sequence: CASMPGSSYEQYF. CDR3 sequence (DNA): TGTGCCAGCATGCCAGGGAGCTCCTACGAGCAGTACTTC.

This clonotype has more than one count but fewer than ten. The chain uses TRBV4-3 and TRBJ1-1; 8 positions agree with TRBD1. Germline CDR1 reads LGHNA; CDR2 reads YSLEER. V dropped 3 bases and J dropped 7; count of bases not matched to a gene: 7. The CDR3 is made up of 14 amino acids. CDR3 residues: CASSHLSGQDEAFF. DNA for the CDR3: TGCGCCAGCAGCCACCTATCGGGACAGGATGAAGCTTTCTTT.

This clonotype came up a few times. The chain employs TRBV7-9 and TRBJ2-5; 12 nucleotides align to TRBD2. The germline gives CDR1 SEHNR, CDR2 FQNEAQ (reference sequence). V lost 5 bases and J lost 7; bases outside the gene matches: 14. This CDR3 region has 17 residues. The CDR3 loop reads CASSPSLAGGPVVTQYF. DNA for the CDR3: TGTGCCAGCAGCCCCTCGCTAGCGGGAGGGCCGGTGGTGACCCAGTACTTC.

The V and J genes are TRBV7-4 and TRBJ2-2; 7 positions match TRBD1. Germline loops: CDR1 SGHVT, CDR2 SQSDAQ. The V gene end was trimmed by 3 bases and the J gene end by 6 bases; junction bases not matched to a gene: 4. There are 14 residues in the CDR3. This CDR3 reads CASSFNRGSGELFF. CDR3 bases: TGTGCCAGCAGCTTCAACAGGGGTTCCGGGGAGCTGTTTTTT.

V and J are TRBV20-1 and TRBJ2-4; D possibly matches TRBD1 or TRBD2 (7 bases each). The CDR3 length is 15 residues. In germline, CDR1 is DFQATT, CDR2 SNEGSKA (reference sequence). V gave up 3 bases and J gave up 8 bases, with 20 bases separating them. CDR3 sequence: CSASGGTADRDIQYF. CDR3 DNA sequence: TGCAGTGCTAGCGGGGGGACAGCCGATAGGGACATTCAGTACTTC.

This clonotype was detected only once. The junction shows a germline mismatch at one end, possibly a read error. The chain has TRBV27 and TRBJ2-7, with 14 bases lining up with TRBD2. Germline V gives CDR1 MNHEY, CDR2 SMNVEV (reference sequence). The CDR3 runs to 14 residues. The CDR3 DNA follows: TGTGCGAGCAGAGGACTAGCGGGAGGTTACGAGCAGTACTTC. This codes for CASRGLAGGYEQYF.

This clonotype was picked up many times. This sequence joins TRBV9 and TRBJ1-5; no clear D gene. Germline V gives CDR1 SGDLS, CDR2 YYNGEE. The V end was cut by 0 bases, the J end by 6 bases, with 10 bases between. The CDR3 length is 14 residues. CDR3 sequence: CASSVGLGFQPQHF. The CDR3 bases are TGTGCCAGCAGCGTAGGTCTCGGGTTTCAGCCCCAGCATTTT.

This clonotype was observed a few times. The CDR3 DNA follows: TGCGCCAGCAGTAAGGAGCGGGAGGGAGATACGCAGTATTTT. Translation gives CASSKEREGDTQYF. This chain joins TRBV10-1 and TRBJ2-3; TRBD2 agrees at 10 bases. CDR1 is WNHNN and CDR2 is SYGVQD in the germline V gene (reference sequence). Trimming cost V 5 bases and J 5 bases; bases outside gene matches: 4. This CDR3 comprises 14 residues.

This clonotype was observed a few times. The chain couples TRBV24-1 to TRBJ2-7, with D possibly TRBD2 on 5 matching bases. Per germline, CDR1 KGHDR and CDR2 SFDVKD. This CDR3 is 12 amino acids long. Trimming left V 5 bases short and J 5 bases short, with 9 bases between. This CDR3 is CATSVAGHEQYF. The CDR3 nucleotides read TGTGCCACCAGTGTCGCGGGCCACGAGCAGTACTTC.

The gene calls are TRBV7-2 and TRBJ2-7; 7 positions match TRBD1. After removal of 11 bases from V and 6 bases from J, the junction contained 10 bases not matched to a gene. The CDR3 is 12 residues long. Per germline, CDR1 SGHTA and CDR2 FQGNSA. The CDR3 region has the DNA TGTGCCGACAGCCTTAACAGGGGCGAGCAGTACTTC. Amino acid sequence: CADSLNRGEQYF. Full variable domain (outside the CDR3, taken from reference TRBV7-2 and TRBJ2-7): GAGVSQSPSNKVTEKGKDVELRCDPISGHTALYWYRQSLGQGLEFLIYFQGNSAPDKSGLPSDRFSAERTGGSVSTLTIQRTQQEDSAVYLCADSLNRGEQYFGPGTRLTVT.

On this clonotype itself: This could be a read error, since a much larger clone is one nucleotide away. The CDR3 nucleotides read TGTGCCAGCAGCTTAATGAGACAGCCAGGCTTAGCACGTGGCTACACCTTC. This codes for CASSLMRQPGLARGYTF. The chain carries TRBV7-2 and TRBJ1-2, with a tentative D call TRBD1 (5 bases). The V and J ends lost 2 bases and 7 bases respectively, with 23 bases between them. Per germline, CDR1 SGHTA and CDR2 FQGNSA. The CDR3 sequence is 17 residues long.

This clonotype was observed a handful of times. The chain couples TRBV28 to TRBJ2-3; no definite D call. Germline CDR1 is MDHEN and CDR2 is SYDVKM. The CDR3 is made up of 15 amino acids. With 5 bases removed from V and 6 bases from J, the gap between germline ends came to 18 bases. In DNA form, the CDR3 reads TGTGCCAGCAGTCCGCGTCGGTCCGTCGGGGATACGCAGTATTTT. Translation: CASSPRRSVGDTQYF.

This clonotype was seen at least ten times. The CDR3 coding sequence is TGTGCCAGCAGCTTAGTCACAGGGACAATTTCACCCCTCCACTTT. Its protein product is CASSLVTGTISPLHF. The chain is built from TRBV7-8 and TRBJ1-6, with D possibly TRBD1 on 6 matching bases. The V gene lost 1 base and the J gene lost 9 bases, with 13 bases spanning the gap. CDR3 length equals 15 residues. Germline V lookup: CDR1 SGHVS, CDR2 FQNEAQ.

This clonotype was picked up many times. The V gene is TRBV6-2 or TRBV6-3, the J gene TRBJ1-2; D not certain. V was shortened by 6 bases and J by 4 bases, with 15 bases between the two germline ends. CDR1 is MNHEY, CDR2 SVGEGT, per germline. The CDR3 length is 14 residues. CDR3 bases: TGTGCCAGCAGGCCAGTCCTTTCTGGCTATGGCTACACCTTC. Protein sequence: CASRPVLSGYGYTF.

This clonotype was observed many times. The CDR3 DNA reads TGTGCCAGCAGGCCGACAGGCACCGGGGAGCTGTTTTTT. This translates into CASRPTGTGELFF. The chain carries TRBV25-1 and TRBJ2-2; a weak D match, TRBD1 (6 bases). Trimming took 6 bases from V and 4 from J, leaving 9 bases between them. Germline values: CDR1 MGHDK, CDR2 SYGVNS. The CDR3 spans 13 residues.

This clonotype was observed a few times. The rearrangement uses TRBV7-8 and TRBJ1-2; 8 bases align to TRBD1. Trimming took 4 bases from V and 5 from J; bases not matched to a gene: 12. The CDR3 contains 16 residues. CDR1 SGHVS and CDR2 FQNEAQ come from the germline V gene. The CDR3 DNA follows: TGTGCCAGCAGCTCCCCATCCGGGACAGGTTATTATGGCTACACCTTC. This translates into CASSSPSGTGYYGYTF.

This clonotype was detected only a few times. The chain couples TRBV4-1 to TRBJ2-2; D gene ambiguous. Germline loops: CDR1 MGHRA, CDR2 YSYEKL. This CDR3 region has 13 residues. V lost 3 bases, J lost 6 bases, and 8 bases lay in between. The CDR3 DNA sequence: TGCGCCAGCAGCCAGTGGATTCCCGGGGAGCTGTTTTTT. Translated, it gives CASSQWIPGELFF.